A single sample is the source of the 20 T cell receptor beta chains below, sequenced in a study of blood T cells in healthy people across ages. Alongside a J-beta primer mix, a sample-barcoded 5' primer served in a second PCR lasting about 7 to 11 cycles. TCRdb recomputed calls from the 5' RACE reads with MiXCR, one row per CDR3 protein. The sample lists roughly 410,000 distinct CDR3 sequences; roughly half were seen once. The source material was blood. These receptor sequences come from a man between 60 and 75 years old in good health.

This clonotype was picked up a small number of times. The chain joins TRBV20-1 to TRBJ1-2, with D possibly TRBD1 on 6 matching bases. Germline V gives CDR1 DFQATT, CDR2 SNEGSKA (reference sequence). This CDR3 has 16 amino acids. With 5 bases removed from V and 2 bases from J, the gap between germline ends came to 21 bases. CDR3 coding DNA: TGCAGTGCTCGCCAACAGGGACGCTTATACAACTATGGCTACACCTTC. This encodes CSARQQGRLYNYGYTF.

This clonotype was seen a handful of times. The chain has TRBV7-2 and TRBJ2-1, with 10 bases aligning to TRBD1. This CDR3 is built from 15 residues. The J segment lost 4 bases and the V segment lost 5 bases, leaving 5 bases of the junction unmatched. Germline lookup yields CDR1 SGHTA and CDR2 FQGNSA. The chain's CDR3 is CASSRDRGIYNEQFF. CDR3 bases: TGTGCCAGCAGCCGGGACAGGGGTATATACAATGAGCAGTTCTTC.

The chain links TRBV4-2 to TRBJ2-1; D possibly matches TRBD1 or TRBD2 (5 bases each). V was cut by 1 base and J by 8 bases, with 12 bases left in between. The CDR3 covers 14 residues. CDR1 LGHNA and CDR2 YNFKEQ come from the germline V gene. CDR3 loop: CASSQAGIGDEQFF. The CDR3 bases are TGTGCCAGCAGCCAAGCGGGAATAGGGGATGAGCAGTTCTTC.

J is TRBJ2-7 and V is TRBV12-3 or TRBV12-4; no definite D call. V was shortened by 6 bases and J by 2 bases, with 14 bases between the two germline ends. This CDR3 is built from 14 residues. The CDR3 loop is CASRGPHQAYEQYF. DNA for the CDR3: TGTGCCAGCAGGGGTCCACACCAGGCCTACGAGCAGTACTTC.

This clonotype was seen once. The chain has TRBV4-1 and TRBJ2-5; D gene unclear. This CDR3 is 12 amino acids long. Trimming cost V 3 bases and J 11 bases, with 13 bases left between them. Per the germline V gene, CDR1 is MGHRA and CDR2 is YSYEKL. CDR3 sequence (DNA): TGCGCCAGCAGCCACCTCAACAATGAGCAGTACTTC. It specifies CASSHLNNEQYF.

The CDR3 DNA is TGTGCCAGCAGTGACGGGACTAGCGGGAATGAGCAGTTCTTC. Its protein is CASSDGTSGNEQFF. This chain uses TRBV6-4 with TRBJ2-1; TRBD2 matches at 12 bases. The CDR3 covers 14 residues. V dropped 2 bases and J dropped 7; count of bases not matched to a gene: 0. CDR1 and CDR2 from the germline V gene are MRHNA and SNTAGT.

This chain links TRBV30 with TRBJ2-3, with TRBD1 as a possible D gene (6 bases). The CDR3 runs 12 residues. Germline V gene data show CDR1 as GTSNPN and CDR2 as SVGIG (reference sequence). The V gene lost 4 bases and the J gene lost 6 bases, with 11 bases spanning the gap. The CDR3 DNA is TGTGCCTGGATTTTTCAGGGGGATACGCAGTATTTT. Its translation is CAWIFQGDTQYF.

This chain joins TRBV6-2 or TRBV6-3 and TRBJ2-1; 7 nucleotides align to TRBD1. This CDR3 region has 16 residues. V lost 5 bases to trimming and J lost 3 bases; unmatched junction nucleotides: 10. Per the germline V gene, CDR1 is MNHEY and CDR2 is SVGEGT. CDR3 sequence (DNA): TGTGCCAGCAGTGCCCTTGGACAGGATCTCTACAATGAGCAGTTCTTC. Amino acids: CASSALGQDLYNEQFF.

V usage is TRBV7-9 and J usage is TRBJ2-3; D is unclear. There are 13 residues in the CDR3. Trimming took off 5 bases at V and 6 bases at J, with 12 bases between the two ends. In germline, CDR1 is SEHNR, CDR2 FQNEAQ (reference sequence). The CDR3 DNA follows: TGTGCCAGCAGCCCCCCGTTCGGGGATACGCAGTATTTT. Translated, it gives CASSPPFGDTQYF.

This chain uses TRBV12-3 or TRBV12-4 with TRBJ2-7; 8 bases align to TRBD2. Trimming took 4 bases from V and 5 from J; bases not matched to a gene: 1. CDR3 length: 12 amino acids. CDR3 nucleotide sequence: TGTGCCAGCAGTTCTAGCGGGCACGAGCAGTACTTC. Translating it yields CASSSSGHEQYF.

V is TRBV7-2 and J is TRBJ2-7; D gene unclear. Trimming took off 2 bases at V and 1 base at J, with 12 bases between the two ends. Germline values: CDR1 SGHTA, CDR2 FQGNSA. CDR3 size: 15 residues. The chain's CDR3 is CASSLSLPISYEQYF. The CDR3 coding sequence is TGTGCCAGCAGCTTAAGTCTACCAATATCCTACGAGCAGTACTTC.

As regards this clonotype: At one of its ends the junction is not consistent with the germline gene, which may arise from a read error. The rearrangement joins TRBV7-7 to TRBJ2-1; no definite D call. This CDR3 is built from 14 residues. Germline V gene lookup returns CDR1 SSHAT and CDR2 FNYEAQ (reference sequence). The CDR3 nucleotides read TGTGCTAGCAGCCCCGGTTCCCATGTCGGTGAGCAGTTCTTC. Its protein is CASSPGSHVGEQFF.

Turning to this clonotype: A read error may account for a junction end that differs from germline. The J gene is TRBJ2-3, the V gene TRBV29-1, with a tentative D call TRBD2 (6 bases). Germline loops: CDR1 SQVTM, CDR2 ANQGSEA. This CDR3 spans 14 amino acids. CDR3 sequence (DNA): TGCAGCGTTAAAGAGTCCTTAGGACTATCCCCGCAGTATTTT. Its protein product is CSVKESLGLSPQYF.

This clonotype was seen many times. The chain's CDR3 is CSAPGDKYGYTF. The DNA for the CDR3 is TGCAGTGCCCCGGGAGACAAGTATGGCTACACCTTC. V usage is TRBV20-1 and J usage is TRBJ1-2; D uncertain. This CDR3 has 12 amino acids. V lost 6 bases to trimming and J lost 5 bases, with 13 bases between them. In germline, CDR1 is DFQATT, CDR2 SNEGSKA (reference sequence).

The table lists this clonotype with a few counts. CDR3 protein: CSAREQGNYGYTF. The DNA of the CDR3 is TGCAGTGCTAGAGAACAGGGTAACTATGGCTACACCTTC. The V and J genes are TRBV20-1 and TRBJ1-2; tentative D call: TRBD1 (6 bases). Trimming stripped 0 bases from V and 1 base from J, with 6 bases between. The CDR3 contains 13 residues. CDR1 is DFQATT and CDR2 is SNEGSKA in the germline V gene (reference sequence).

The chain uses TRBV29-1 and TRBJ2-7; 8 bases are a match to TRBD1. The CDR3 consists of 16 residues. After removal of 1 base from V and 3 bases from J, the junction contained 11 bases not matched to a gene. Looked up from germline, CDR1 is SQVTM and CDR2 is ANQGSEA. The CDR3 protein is CSVEVGGRTGHYEQYF. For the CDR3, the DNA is TGCAGCGTTGAAGTGGGCGGTAGGACAGGGCACTACGAGCAGTACTTC.

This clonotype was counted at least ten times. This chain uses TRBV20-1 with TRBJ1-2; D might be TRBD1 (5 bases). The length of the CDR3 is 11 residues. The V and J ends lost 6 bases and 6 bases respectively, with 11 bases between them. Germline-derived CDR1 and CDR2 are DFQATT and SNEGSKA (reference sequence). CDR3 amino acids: CSAKTVDGYTF. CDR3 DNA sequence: TGCAGTGCCAAGACAGTGGATGGCTACACCTTC.

CDR3 DNA sequence: TGTGCCAGCAGTCCTTTCCGGTACACAGATACGCAGTATTTT. Translation gives CASSPFRYTDTQYF. The genes are TRBV2 and TRBJ2-3; D is uncertain. Trimming shortened V by 5 bases and J by 2 bases, and 11 bases separated the two germline ends. This CDR3 has 14 amino acids. Germline-derived CDR1 and CDR2 are SNHLY and FYNNEI.

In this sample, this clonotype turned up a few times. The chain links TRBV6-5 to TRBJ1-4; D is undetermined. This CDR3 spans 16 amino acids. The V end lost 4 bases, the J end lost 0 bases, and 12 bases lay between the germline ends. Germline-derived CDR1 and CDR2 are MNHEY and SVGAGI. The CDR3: CASSSRLDSTNEKLFF. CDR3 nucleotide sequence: TGTGCCAGCAGTTCCCGACTGGATTCAACTAATGAAAAACTGTTTTTT.

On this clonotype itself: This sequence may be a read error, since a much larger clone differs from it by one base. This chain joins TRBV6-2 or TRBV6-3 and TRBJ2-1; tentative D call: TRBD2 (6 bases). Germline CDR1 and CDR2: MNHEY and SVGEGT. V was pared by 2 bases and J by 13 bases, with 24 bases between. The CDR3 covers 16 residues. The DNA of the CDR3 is TGTGCCAGCAGTTACGTCGGAGGGGCCGTACGGGAGACCCAGTTCTTC. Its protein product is CASSYVGGAVRETQFF.